What follows describes a single TCR beta chain. The sample belongs to a study of T cell responses to AZD1222 COVID-19 vaccine. Method: immunoSEQ multiplex PCR; TCRdb's copy keeps in-frame clones and lacks some. The repertoire consists of about 150,000 clones, with less than 90% occurring once and the leading ten covering about 5.5%. CDR1 MNHEY and CDR2 SVGAGI come from the germline V gene. This CDR3 has 15 amino acids. V lost 2 bases and J 3 bases, leaving 13 bases between the germline ends. The source was peripheral blood, collected on day 0 of MenACWY control vaccination. The chain uses TRBV6-5 and TRBJ1-1; D is uncertain. The clonotype was recovered from an adult in good health. The CDR3, as DNA: TGTGCCAGCAGTTACGGCAGGCAACGGGACACTGAAGCTTTCTTT. Encoded protein: CASSYGRQRDTEAFF.